Listed here are 3 T cell receptor beta chains from one sample, sequenced in a study of cytomegalovirus exposure and HLA in healthy donors. The PCR made use of 60 Vbeta and 13 Jbeta primers. Here immunoSEQ multiplex PCR was the method, and the copy in TCRdb shows in-frame clones only, minus some. Of 95,000 to 150,000 clones in the sample, around 82% were seen once. The sequenced material came from PBMCs. The origin of the receptors is a woman between 40 and 55 years old in good health and CMV-seropositive.

The chain recombines TRBV5-5 with TRBJ1-1; D is possibly TRBD1 (6 bases). There are 15 residues in the CDR3. Deletions cut 0 bases from V and 1 base from J, with 10 bases between. Germline V lookup: CDR1 SGHKS, CDR2 YYEKEE (reference sequence). CDR3 sequence (DNA): TGTGCCAGCAGCTTGGCCGAACAGGGGAACACTGAAGCTTTCTTT. It yields the protein CASSLAEQGNTEAFF.

The V and J genes are TRBV6-5 and TRBJ2-1, with 10 nucleotides matching TRBD1. The CDR3 extends over 13 amino acids. Germline V CDR1 and CDR2: MNHEY, SVGAGI. V lost 2 bases to trimming and J lost 11 bases; unmatched junction nucleotides: 3. DNA for the CDR3: TGTGCCAGCAGTTACCTGGGACAGGGGCAGCAGTTCTTC. Encoded protein: CASSYLGQGQQFF.

This clone was recorded a few times. The chain employs TRBV6-5 and TRBJ2-7; 8 bases match TRBD2. The CDR3 runs 15 residues. V trimming: 2 bases; J trimming: 5 bases; junction bases outside the gene matches: 8. The germline CDR1 and CDR2 sequences are MNHEY and SVGAGI. DNA of the CDR3: TGTGCCAGCAGTTACCGTGGGACTAGTTCCCACGAGCAGTACTTC. Its protein product is CASSYRGTSSHEQYF.